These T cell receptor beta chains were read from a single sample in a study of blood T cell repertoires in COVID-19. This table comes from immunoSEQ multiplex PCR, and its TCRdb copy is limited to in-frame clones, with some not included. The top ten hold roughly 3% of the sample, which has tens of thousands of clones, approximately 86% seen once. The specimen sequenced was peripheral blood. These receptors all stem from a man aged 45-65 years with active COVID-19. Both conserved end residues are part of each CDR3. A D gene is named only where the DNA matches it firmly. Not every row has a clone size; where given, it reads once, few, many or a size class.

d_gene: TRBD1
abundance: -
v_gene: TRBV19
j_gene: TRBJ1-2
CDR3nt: TGTGCCAGTACTGGTACCGGGACAGGAGTCTATGGCTACACCTTC
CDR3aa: CASTGTGTGVYGYTF

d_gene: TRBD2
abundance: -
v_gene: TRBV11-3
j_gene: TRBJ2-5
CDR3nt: TGTGCCAGCAGCTCGGGGACTAGCGGGGGTTGGGAGACCCAGTACTTC
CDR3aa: CASSSGTSGGWETQYF

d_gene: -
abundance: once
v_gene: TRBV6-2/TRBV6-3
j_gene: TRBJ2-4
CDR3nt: TGTGCCAGCAGTTATGAGTTTGGGGGGGGCCTCAGGGCAAACATTCAGTACTTC
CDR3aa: CASSYEFGGGLRANIQYF

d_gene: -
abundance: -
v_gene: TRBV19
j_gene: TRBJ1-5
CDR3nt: TGTGCCAGTACCCTTCAGGGGCGAAATCAGCCCCAGCATTTT
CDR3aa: CASTLQGRNQPQHF

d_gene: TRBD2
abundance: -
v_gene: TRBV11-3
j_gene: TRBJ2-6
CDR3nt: TGTGCCAGCAGCCCACCGGGGGGCTCTGGGGCCAACGTCCTGACTTTC
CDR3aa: CASSPPGGSGANVLTF

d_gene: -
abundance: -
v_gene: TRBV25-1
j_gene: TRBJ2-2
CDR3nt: TGTGCCAGCCCTCCGGGACACAACACCGGGGAGCTGTTTTTT
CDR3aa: CASPPGHNTGELFF

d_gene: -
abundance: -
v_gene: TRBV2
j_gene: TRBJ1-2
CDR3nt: TGTGCCAGCAGTTTCCAGGGAGGCTATGGCTACACCTTC
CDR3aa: CASSFQGGYGYTF

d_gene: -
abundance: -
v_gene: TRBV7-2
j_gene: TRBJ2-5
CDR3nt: TGTGCCAGCAGCTTACAGGGGGAGGTACAAGAGACCCAGTACTTC
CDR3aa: CASSLQGEVQETQYF

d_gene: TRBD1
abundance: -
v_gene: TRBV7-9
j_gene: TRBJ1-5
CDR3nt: TGTGCCAGCAGCTTCGCCGGGACAGGGAGTAGCAATCAGCCCCAGCATTTT
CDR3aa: CASSFAGTGSSNQPQHF

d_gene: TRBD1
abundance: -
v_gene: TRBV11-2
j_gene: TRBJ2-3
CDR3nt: TGTGCCAGCAGACCCGGACAGGGAGCAGATACGCAGTATTTT
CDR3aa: CASRPGQGADTQYF

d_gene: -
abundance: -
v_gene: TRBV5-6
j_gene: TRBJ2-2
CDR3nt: TGTGCCAGCAGCTACAGGGTTACCGGGGAGCTGTTTTTT
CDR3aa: CASSYRVTGELFF

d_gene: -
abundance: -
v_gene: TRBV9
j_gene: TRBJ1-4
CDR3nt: TGTGCCAGCAGCGTAGCCGGGGGGAATGAAAAACTGTTTTTT
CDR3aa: CASSVAGGNEKLFF

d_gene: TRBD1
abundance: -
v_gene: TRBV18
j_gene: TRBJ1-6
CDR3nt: TGTGCCAGCTCACAAGACAGGGTTGGGGTTAATTCACCCCTCCACTTT
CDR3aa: CASSQDRVGVNSPLHF

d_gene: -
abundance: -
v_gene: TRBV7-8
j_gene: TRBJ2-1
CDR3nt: TGTGCCAGCAGGACTGTAAGTAATGAGCAGTTCTTC
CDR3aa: CASRTVSNEQFF

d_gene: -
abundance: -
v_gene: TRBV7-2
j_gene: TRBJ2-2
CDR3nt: TGTGCCAGCAGCCCCATAGCAGGGATAGCCAACACCGGGGAGCTGTTTTTT
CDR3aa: CASSPIAGIANTGELFF

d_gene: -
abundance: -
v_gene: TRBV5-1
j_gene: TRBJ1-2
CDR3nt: TGCGCCAGCAGCCGGGGGGAACTGGACTATGGCTACACCTTC
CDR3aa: CASSRGELDYGYTF

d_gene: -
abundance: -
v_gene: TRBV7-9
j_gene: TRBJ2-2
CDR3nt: TGTGCCAGCAGCTTAGGGGGCGAAGGGGAGCTGTTTTTT
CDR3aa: CASSLGGEGELFF

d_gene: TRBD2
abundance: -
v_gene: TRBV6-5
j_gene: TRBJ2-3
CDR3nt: TGTGCCAGCCGGGACTACTACACAGATACGCAGTATTTT
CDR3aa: CASRDYYTDTQYF

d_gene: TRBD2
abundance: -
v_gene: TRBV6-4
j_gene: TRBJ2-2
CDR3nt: TGTGCCAGCAGTGACTCAGGCGGGGGGGCCGCCGGGGAGCTGTTTTTT
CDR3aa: CASSDSGGGAAGELFF

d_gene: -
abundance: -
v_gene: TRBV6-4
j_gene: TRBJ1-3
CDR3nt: TGTGCCAGCGTGGCAAGGAGCTCTGGAAACACCATATATTTT
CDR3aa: CASVARSSGNTIYF

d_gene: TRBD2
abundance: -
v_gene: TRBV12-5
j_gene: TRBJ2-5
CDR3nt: TGTGCTAGTGGTTTAAGGGTAGCGGGAGCTGAGACCCAGTACTTC
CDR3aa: CASGLRVAGAETQYF

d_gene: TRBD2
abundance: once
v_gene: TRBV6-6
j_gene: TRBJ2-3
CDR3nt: TGTGCCAGCAGTCCGCCCAAGGGCAGCGGGGGGATCACAGATACGCAGTATTTT
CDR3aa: CASSPPKGSGGITDTQYF

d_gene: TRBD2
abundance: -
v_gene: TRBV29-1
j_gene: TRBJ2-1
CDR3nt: TGCAGCGCCTCGGTCTCTCGACAGCGGGGTCGTATGGACTACAATGAGCAGTTCTTC
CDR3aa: CSASVSRQRGRMDYNEQFF

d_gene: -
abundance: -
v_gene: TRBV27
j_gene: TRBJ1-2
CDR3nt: TGTGCCAGCAGGACAGGCGGTGATGCCTACACCTTC
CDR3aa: CASRTGGDAYTF

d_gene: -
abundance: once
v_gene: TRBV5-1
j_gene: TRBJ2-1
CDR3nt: TGCGCCAGCAGCTTGCCCACCCTGAGCTCCTACAATGAGCAGTTCTTC
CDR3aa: CASSLPTLSSYNEQFF

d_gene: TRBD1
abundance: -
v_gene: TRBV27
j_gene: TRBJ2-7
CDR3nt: TGTGCCAGCAGCTACAGGGGAGCCTACGAGCAGTACTTC
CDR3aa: CASSYRGAYEQYF

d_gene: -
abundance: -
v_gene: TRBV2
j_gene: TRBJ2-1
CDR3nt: TGTGCCAGCCGCCCGGTCGCGGATTACAATGAGCAGTTCTTC
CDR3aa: CASRPVADYNEQFF

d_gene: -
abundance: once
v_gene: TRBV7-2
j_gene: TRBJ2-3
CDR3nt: TGTGCCAGCAGCTCCGGAGGTACTCCTAACACAGATACGCAGTATTTT
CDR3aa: CASSSGGTPNTDTQYF

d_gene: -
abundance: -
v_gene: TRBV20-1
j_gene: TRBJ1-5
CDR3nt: TGCAGTGCTAGTCGAAGGGGGGGAGATCAGCCCCAGCATTTT
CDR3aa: CSASRRGGDQPQHF

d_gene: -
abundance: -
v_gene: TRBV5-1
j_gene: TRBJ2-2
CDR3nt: TGCGCCAGCAGCTACGGGGGGCAGACCGGGGAGCTGTTTTTT
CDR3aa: CASSYGGQTGELFF

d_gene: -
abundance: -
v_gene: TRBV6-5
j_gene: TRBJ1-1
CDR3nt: TGTGCCAGCAGTTACCACGACAGGAACACTGAAGCTTTCTTT
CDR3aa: CASSYHDRNTEAFF

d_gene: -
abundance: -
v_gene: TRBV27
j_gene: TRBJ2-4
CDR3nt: TGTGCCAGCAGTTTATCTTGGTCGGGAAACATTCAGTACTTC
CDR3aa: CASSLSWSGNIQYF

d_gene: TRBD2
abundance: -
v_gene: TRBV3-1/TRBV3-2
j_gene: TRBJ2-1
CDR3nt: TGTGCCAGCAGCCCGCCCGGGGGGACTAGGAGGAATGAGCAGTTCTTC
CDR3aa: CASSPPGGTRRNEQFF

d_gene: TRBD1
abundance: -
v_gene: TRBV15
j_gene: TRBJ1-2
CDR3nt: TGTGCCACCAGCCAAGGACAGGGAGTAGGCTACACCTTC
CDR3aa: CATSQGQGVGYTF

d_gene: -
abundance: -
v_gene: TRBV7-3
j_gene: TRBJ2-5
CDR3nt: TGTGCCAGCAGCATGGCAGGGGCGAGAGAGACCCAGTACTTC
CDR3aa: CASSMAGARETQYF

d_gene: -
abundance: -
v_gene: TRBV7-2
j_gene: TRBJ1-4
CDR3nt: TGTGCCAGCAGCCCAGGGTGGGCTAATGAAAAACTGTTTTTT
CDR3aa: CASSPGWANEKLFF

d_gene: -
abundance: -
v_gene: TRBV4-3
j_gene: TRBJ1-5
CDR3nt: TGCGCCAGCAGCCAAGATCGGGCAGGGCGCAATCAGCCCCAGCATTTT
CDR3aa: CASSQDRAGRNQPQHF

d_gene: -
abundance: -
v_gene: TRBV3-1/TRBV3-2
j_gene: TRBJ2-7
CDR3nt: TGTGCCAGCAACCCCAGGGGTAGCCCCGAGCAGTACTTC
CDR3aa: CASNPRGSPEQYF

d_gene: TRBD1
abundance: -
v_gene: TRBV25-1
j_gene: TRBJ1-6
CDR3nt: TGTGCCAGCAGTGGCCACCGGACAGGGATGAGGACACCCCTCCACTTT
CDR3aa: CASSGHRTGMRTPLHF

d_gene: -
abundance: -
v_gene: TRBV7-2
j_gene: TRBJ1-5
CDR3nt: TGTGCCAGCAGCCCGCGGCGCAGCTACAATCAGCCCCAGCATTTT
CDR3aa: CASSPRRSYNQPQHF

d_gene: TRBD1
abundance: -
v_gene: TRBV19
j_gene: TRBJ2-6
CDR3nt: TGTGCCAGTCTTTCCGGGACAGGGGGCTCTGGGGCCAACGTCCTGACTTTC
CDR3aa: CASLSGTGGSGANVLTF

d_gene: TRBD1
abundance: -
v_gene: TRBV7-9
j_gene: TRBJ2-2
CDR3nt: TGTGCCAGCAGCTTAGGAATTGTTTTCGGGACAGGGGATTCCGGGGAGCTGTTTTTT
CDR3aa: CASSLGIVFGTGDSGELFF

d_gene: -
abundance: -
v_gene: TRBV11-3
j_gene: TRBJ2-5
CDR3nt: TGTGCCAGCAGCTTCCGGACTTTTGCGGAGACCCAGTACTTC
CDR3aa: CASSFRTFAETQYF

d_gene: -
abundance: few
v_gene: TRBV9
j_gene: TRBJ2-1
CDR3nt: TGTGCCAGCACCCCCGGAGGGTCCTCCTACAATGAGCAGTTCTTC
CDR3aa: CASTPGGSSYNEQFF

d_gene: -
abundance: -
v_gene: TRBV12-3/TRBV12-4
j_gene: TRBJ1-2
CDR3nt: TGTGCCAGCAGCCCCGGGTATGGCTACACCTTC
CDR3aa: CASSPGYGYTF

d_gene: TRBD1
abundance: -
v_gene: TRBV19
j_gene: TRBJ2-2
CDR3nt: TGTGCCAGTAGTAGAGGACAGACAGGGGCCGGGGAGCTGTTTTTT
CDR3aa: CASSRGQTGAGELFF

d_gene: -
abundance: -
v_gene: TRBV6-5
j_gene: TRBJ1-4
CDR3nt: TGTGCCAGCAGGTCCAGGGATGAAAAACTGTTTTTT
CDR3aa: CASRSRDEKLFF

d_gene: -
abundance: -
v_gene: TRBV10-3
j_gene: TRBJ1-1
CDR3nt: TGTGCCATCAGTGCGGGGTCCACTGAAGCTTTCTTT
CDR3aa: CAISAGSTEAFF